The T cell receptor beta chain described here comes from a study of beta chain features in type 1 diabetes. Study-level background: Sorted cells from all samples, numbering approximately 100 million, were examined.

Reverse transcription of all isolated RNA meant that expressed TCRB transcripts were sequenced. Profiling relied on immunoSEQ multiplex PCR, and the TCRdb table lists in-frame clones only, not all of them. Among 130,000 to 150,000 clones listed, 6.9% were seen once. CDR1 LNHDA and CDR2 SQIVND come from the germline V gene (reference sequence). The CDR3 loop spans 12 amino acids. Trimming pared 6 bases from V and 2 bases from J, leaving 7 bases between. Sequencing was carried out using central memory CD4+ T cells from blood. The clonotype comes from a young woman in good health. This rearrangement joins TRBV19 to TRBJ2-5; TRBD1 might be the D (6 bases). The CDR3 region is CASRTGQETQYF. The CDR3 region has the DNA TGTGCCAGTAGGACAGGACAAGAGACCCAGTACTTC.